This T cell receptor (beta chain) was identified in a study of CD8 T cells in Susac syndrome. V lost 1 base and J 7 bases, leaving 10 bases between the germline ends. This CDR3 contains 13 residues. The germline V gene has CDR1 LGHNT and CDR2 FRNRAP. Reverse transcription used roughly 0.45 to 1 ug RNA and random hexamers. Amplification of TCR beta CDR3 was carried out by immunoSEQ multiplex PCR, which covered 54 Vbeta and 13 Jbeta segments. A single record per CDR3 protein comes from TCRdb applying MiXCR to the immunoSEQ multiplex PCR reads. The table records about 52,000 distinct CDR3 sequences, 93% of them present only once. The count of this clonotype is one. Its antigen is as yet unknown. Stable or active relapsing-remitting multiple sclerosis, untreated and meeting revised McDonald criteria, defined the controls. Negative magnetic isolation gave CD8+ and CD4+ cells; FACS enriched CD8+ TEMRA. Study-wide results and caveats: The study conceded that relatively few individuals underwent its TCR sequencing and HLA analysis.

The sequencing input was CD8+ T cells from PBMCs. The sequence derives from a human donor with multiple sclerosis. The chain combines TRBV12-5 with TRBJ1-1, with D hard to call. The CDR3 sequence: CASGLEGPNEAFF. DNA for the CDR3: TGTGCTAGTGGTTTGGAGGGCCCCAATGAAGCTTTCTTT.